The 29 T cell receptor beta chains below come from one sample, sequenced in a study of long-term antiretroviral therapy in people with HIV (dated 2022 in TCRdb). The immunoSEQ hsTCRB v3.0 assay was used at survey level resolution to sequence the TRB variable region. In its TCRdb copy, this immuneACCESS table keeps in-frame sequences only and misses some clones. Where compared with another copy, unresolved V genes explain less than half of these, and the others have no known cause. This sample holds 21,000 or so clones; around 90% were observed only once. Of the sample, 3.5% to 4.5% is held by the ten largest clones. The specimen comprised unsorted PBMCs, sampled 2.3 years after starting antiretroviral therapy. The receptor source for this set is a man in his sixties with HIV.

This clone was found once. The V call is TRBV30, the J call TRBJ2-2; D not resolved. V was cut by 3 bases and J by 1 base, with 12 bases left in between. Germline V gene data show CDR1 as GTSNPN and CDR2 as SVGIG (reference sequence). The CDR3 is 15 amino acids. As DNA, the CDR3 is TGTGCCTGGAGGAAGGACGGATTGAACACCGGGGAGCTGTTTTTT. Amino acids: CAWRKDGLNTGELFF.

This chain connects TRBV7-3 to TRBJ2-1; D is uncertain. V lost 5 bases and J lost 0, with 5 bases in between. Germline V gene sequence: CDR1 SGHTA, CDR2 FQGTGA. CDR3 size: 13 residues. Written as DNA, the CDR3 is TGTGCCAGCAGCCTCAACTCCTACAATGAGCAGTTCTTC. This sequence encodes CASSLNSYNEQFF.

The chain joins TRBV27 to TRBJ1-1; D gene ambiguous. The CDR3 length is 15 residues. CDR1 is MNHEY, CDR2 SMNVEV, per germline (reference sequence). Trimming took off 5 bases at V and 3 bases at J, with 16 bases between the two ends. The CDR3 here is CASSRPSGLDTEAFF. CDR3 coding DNA: TGTGCCAGCAGTCGCCCTTCCGGGCTAGACACTGAAGCTTTCTTT.

The CDR3 region is CASSLSPPEQYF. The CDR3 coding sequence is TGTGCCAGCAGCTTAAGTCCGCCAGAGCAGTACTTC. J is TRBJ2-7 and V is TRBV7-8; D is uncertain. CDR1 SGHVS and CDR2 FQNEAQ come from the germline V gene. This CDR3 comprises 12 residues. Trimming took 2 bases from V and 7 from J, leaving 9 bases between them.

V gene TRBV7-2 combines with J gene TRBJ1-1; D call uncertain. CDR3 length equals 13 residues. The V gene's germline CDR1 is SGHTA and CDR2 FQGNSA. Trimming pared 5 bases from V and 5 bases from J, leaving 12 bases between. The CDR3 sequence: CASSDNRGTEAFF. DNA of the CDR3: TGTGCCAGCAGCGATAATCGGGGAACTGAAGCTTTCTTT.

V usage is TRBV29-1 and J usage is TRBJ2-1; TRBD2 agrees at 14 bases. Germline V lookup: CDR1 SQVTM, CDR2 ANQGSEA. The CDR3 contains 15 residues. The J segment lost 7 bases and the V segment lost 3 bases, leaving 5 bases of the junction unmatched. CDR3 coding DNA: TGCAGCGTTGATGGGACTAGCGGGAGAGCGAATGAGCAGTTCTTC. Protein: CSVDGTSGRANEQFF.

This clone was counted a few times. This chain uses TRBV21-1 with TRBJ2-7; the table assigns TRBD2, which was not confirmed against the DNA. TRBV21-1 is an annotated pseudogene. This CDR3 comprises 14 residues. The CDR3 sequence: CASGTRRGSYEQYF. The CDR3 region has the DNA TGTGCCAGCGGCACCCGGAGAGGATCCTACGAGCAGTACTTC.

This clone was observed once. This chain joins TRBV2 and TRBJ2-7, with 10 bases fitting TRBD2. CDR1 and CDR2 from the germline V gene are SNHLY and FYNNEI. The CDR3 loop spans 14 amino acids. V shed 6 bases, J shed 7 bases, and the junction held 9 bases outside the gene matches. The CDR3: CASSATSGAREQYF. The DNA for the CDR3 is TGTGCCAGCAGCGCTACTAGCGGGGCGCGGGAGCAGTACTTC.

The rearrangement links TRBV5-4 to TRBJ2-2; 13 bases match TRBD2. The trim removed 3 bases at V and 6 bases at J, leaving 5 bases unmatched. Germline values: CDR1 SGHNT, CDR2 YYREEE (reference sequence). This CDR3 is built from 16 residues. The CDR3 DNA is TGTGCCAGCAGCTACGGACTAGCGGGAGTGGCCGGGGAGCTGTTTTTT. Its protein product is CASSYGLAGVAGELFF.

The CDR3 DNA sequence: TGTGCCAGCAGCTTAGCCCTCCACCAAGATAACTATGGCTACACCTTC. Amino acids: CASSLALHQDNYGYTF. The chain employs TRBV7-2 and TRBJ1-2; no clear D. This CDR3 has 16 amino acids. CDR1 SGHTA and CDR2 FQGNSA come from the germline V gene. V dropped 0 bases and J dropped 1 base, with 12 bases sitting between them.

There are a few counts of this clone. An end of the junction differs from the germline gene, which may be a read error. This chain connects TRBV7-7 to TRBJ2-5; 8 bases align to TRBD2. The germline V gene has CDR1 SSHAT and CDR2 FNYEAQ (reference sequence). The CDR3 covers 15 residues. CDR3 protein: CASSLVAGMRETQYF. Here the CDR3 DNA reads TGTGCTAGCAGCTTGGTAGCGGGGATGCGGGAGACCCAGTACTTC.

V and J are TRBV10-3 and TRBJ1-2, with a tentative D call TRBD1 (6 bases). Germline assignment: CDR1 ENHRY and CDR2 SYGVKD. V was shortened by 4 bases and J by 6 bases, with 18 bases between the two germline ends. The CDR3 is made up of 15 amino acids. The CDR3 bases are TGTGCCATCAGTGGAATGACAGGTCTCCTCGATGGCTACACCTTC. Translated, it gives CAISGMTGLLDGYTF.

J is TRBJ2-7 and V is TRBV6-5, with D tentatively TRBD2 (5 bases). This CDR3 contains 12 residues. Per the germline V gene, CDR1 is MNHEY and CDR2 is SVGAGI. V was trimmed by 6 bases and J by 3 bases, leaving 9 bases between them. CDR3 region: CASSVGLYEQYF. CDR3 nucleotides: TGTGCCAGCAGCGTCGGACTCTACGAGCAGTACTTC.

The chain recombines TRBV30 with TRBJ1-3; D is ambiguous. The CDR3 spans 12 residues. Trimming stripped 2 bases from V and 1 base from J, with 3 bases between. In germline, CDR1 is GTSNPN, CDR2 SVGIG (reference sequence). CDR3 sequence reads: CAWSQSGNTIYF. The CDR3 nucleotides are TGTGCCTGGAGTCAGTCTGGAAACACCATATATTTT. Together with reference TRBV30 and TRBJ1-3, the CDR3 gives the full variable domain: SQTIHQWPATLVQPVGSPLSLECTVEGTSNPNLYWYRQAAGRGLQLLFYSVGIGQISSEVPQNLSASRPQDRQFILSSKKLLLSDSGFYLCAWSQSGNTIYFGEGSWLTVV.

The chain links TRBV5-1 to TRBJ2-2; TRBD2 is a possible D gene (5 bases). V was cut by 5 bases and J by 1 base, with 9 bases left in between. The CDR3 is 14 amino acids. The germline gives CDR1 SGHRS, CDR2 YFSETQ. CDR3: CASSGSQNTGELFF. The CDR3 region has the DNA TGCGCCAGCAGTGGGAGTCAGAACACCGGGGAGCTGTTTTTT. The full variable domain, with the rest looked up from reference TRBV5-1 and TRBJ2-2, is KAGVTQTPRYLIKTRGQQVTLSCSPISGHRSVSWYQQTPGQGLQFLFEYFSETQRNKGNFPGRFSGRQFSNSRSEMNVSTLELGDSALYLCASSGSQNTGELFFGEGSRLTVL.

This chain links TRBV30 with TRBJ1-5, with 8 nucleotides matching TRBD1. Germline values: CDR1 GTSNPN, CDR2 SVGIG (reference sequence). The CDR3 contains 15 residues. V gave up 3 bases and J gave up 4 bases; unmatched junction bases: 8. The CDR3 spells CAWRSGTGGNQPQHF. The CDR3 DNA reads as TGTGCCTGGAGGTCCGGGACAGGTGGAAATCAGCCCCAGCATTTT.

The V call is TRBV6-6, the J call TRBJ1-2, with D perhaps TRBD1 (6 bases). The V end lost 8 bases, the J end lost 8 bases, and 21 bases lay between the germline ends. The CDR3 extends over 14 amino acids. The V gene's germline CDR1 is MNHNY and CDR2 SVGAGI (reference sequence). The CDR3 DNA reads as TGTGCCAGCCTCCGCCTGGAAACAGGGAGAGGCTACACCTTC. It yields the protein CASLRLETGRGYTF.

The chain carries TRBV6-1 and TRBJ1-4; tentative D call: TRBD1 (6 bases). V dropped 4 bases and J dropped 8 bases, with 14 bases sitting between them. The CDR3 spans 14 residues. Germline V gives CDR1 MNHNS, CDR2 SASEGT. CDR3 nucleotide sequence: TGTGCCAGCAGTGTAGGGGGGATCCTGGAAAAACTGTTTTTT. It codes for CASSVGGILEKLFF.

This sequence joins TRBV20-1 and TRBJ2-1; D call uncertain. V was pared by 6 bases and J by 13 bases, with 16 bases between. CDR3 length: 11 residues. Germline lookup yields CDR1 DFQATT and CDR2 SNEGSKA (reference sequence). The CDR3 nucleotides are TGCAGTGCGCGAGAGTCGGTGGGTCAGTTCTTC. Translation gives CSARESVGQFF.

The V call is TRBV29-1, the J call TRBJ2-1; D may be TRBD1 or TRBD2 (6 bases each). V lost 4 bases to trimming and J lost 0 bases, with 10 bases between them. Looked up from germline, CDR1 is SQVTM and CDR2 is ANQGSEA. The CDR3 extends over 14 amino acids. The CDR3 protein is CSVGGANSYNEQFF. The CDR3 coding sequence is TGCAGCGTTGGGGGGGCGAACTCCTACAATGAGCAGTTCTTC.

The chain uses TRBV19 and TRBJ1-5; D is possibly TRBD1 (6 bases). The CDR3 spans 14 residues. Between the trimmed V and J ends, which lost 3 bases and 5 bases, there was a span of 11 bases. CDR1 is LNHDA, CDR2 SQIVND, per germline (reference sequence). The CDR3 is CASSIWSGDQPQHF. CDR3 nucleotides: TGTGCCAGTAGTATTTGGTCAGGGGATCAGCCCCAGCATTTT.

The gene calls are TRBV5-1 and TRBJ1-6, with a possible D match to TRBD1 (5 bases). This CDR3 comprises 13 residues. Trimming cost V 7 bases and J 7 bases, with 12 bases left between them. Per germline, CDR1 SGHRS and CDR2 YFSETQ. This chain's CDR3 is CASRGALNSPLHF. Here the CDR3 DNA reads TGCGCCAGCCGTGGGGCCCTCAATTCACCCCTCCACTTT.

In its sample, this clone was seen a few times. V gene TRBV10-3 combines with J gene TRBJ1-1; tentative D call: TRBD1 (6 bases). V lost 4 bases and J lost 6, with 12 bases in between. The CDR3 loop spans 13 amino acids. CDR1 and CDR2 (germline): ENHRY, SYGVKD. The CDR3 loop reads CAISAGGGAEAFF. As DNA, the CDR3 is TGTGCCATCAGTGCAGGAGGGGGGGCTGAAGCTTTCTTT.

The chain employs TRBV9 and TRBJ2-7; 8 bases match TRBD2. In germline, CDR1 is SGDLS, CDR2 YYNGEE. CDR3 length: 15 residues. J lost 3 bases, V lost 4 bases, and 9 bases had no gene match. Here the CDR3 reads CASSMSGSIDYEQYF. In nucleotides, the CDR3 is TGTGCCAGCAGCATGAGCGGGAGTATCGACTACGAGCAGTACTTC.

The chain recombines TRBV29-1 with TRBJ2-1; 14 nucleotides match TRBD2. The germline V gene has CDR1 SQVTM and CDR2 ANQGSEA. The CDR3 covers 15 residues. The ends lost 7 bases at V and 5 bases at J; junction bases unmatched: 7. The CDR3 loop is CSAARLAGGDNEQFF. The DNA of the CDR3 is TGCAGCGCCGCTCGACTAGCGGGAGGGGACAATGAGCAGTTCTTC.

The chain links TRBV5-6 to TRBJ2-2, with D perhaps TRBD1 or TRBD2 (5 bases each). The V gene's germline CDR1 is SGHDT and CDR2 YYEEEE. CDR3 size: 16 residues. Trimming cost V 4 bases and J 0 bases, with 13 bases left between them. CDR3 region: CASSGTLGANTGELFF. The CDR3 coding sequence is TGTGCCAGCAGCGGTACTTTGGGGGCGAACACCGGGGAGCTGTTTTTT.

This clone was counted between two and nine times. The gene calls are TRBV5-8 and TRBJ2-7; D is unresolved. Trimming took 6 bases from V and 3 from J, leaving 13 bases between them. This CDR3 has 13 amino acids. The germline CDR1 and CDR2 sequences are SGHTS and YDEGEE. The CDR3 DNA reads as TGTGCCAGCACAGCCGACCCAATCTACGAGCAGTACTTC. Its protein product is CASTADPIYEQYF.

The J gene is TRBJ1-4, the V gene TRBV9, with unresolved D. V was trimmed by 4 bases and J by 0 bases, leaving 10 bases between them. CDR1 is SGDLS and CDR2 is YYNGEE in the germline V gene. The CDR3 has 15 residues. The CDR3 DNA reads TGTGCCAGCAGCCCCCGGGGTGCAACTAATGAAAAACTGTTTTTT. This encodes CASSPRGATNEKLFF.

The V and J genes are TRBV7-2 and TRBJ2-1; a possible D gene is TRBD2 (7 bases). The germline CDR1 and CDR2 sequences are SGHTA and FQGNSA. The CDR3 consists of 17 residues. The germline V and J ends were trimmed by 4 bases and 4 bases, with 20 bases remaining between them. The CDR3, as DNA: TGTGCCAGCAGCTCCCCGGGGGGCCGGGGGGATTACAATGAGCAGTTCTTC. Protein product: CASSSPGGRGDYNEQFF.